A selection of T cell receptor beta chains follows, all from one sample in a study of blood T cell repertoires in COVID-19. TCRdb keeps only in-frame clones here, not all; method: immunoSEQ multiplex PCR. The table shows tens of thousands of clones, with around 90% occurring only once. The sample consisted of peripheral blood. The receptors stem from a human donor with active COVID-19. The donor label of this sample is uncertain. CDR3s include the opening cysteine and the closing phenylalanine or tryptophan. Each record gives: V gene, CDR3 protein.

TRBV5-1 CASSGRGHEQFF
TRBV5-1 CASSLPGYEQFF
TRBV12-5 CASGLTLDRGRATPLHF
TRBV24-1 CATSDPLYTGELFF
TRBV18 CASSPNGVSYEQYF
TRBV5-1 CASSRGQGALDEQFF
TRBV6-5 CASSTRLAGAYEQYF
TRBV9 CASSSRAGADNEQFF
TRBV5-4 CASSFRLAGYNEQFF
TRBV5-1 CASTLAAAYNEQFF
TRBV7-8 CASSLRTRAEQFF
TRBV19 CASSRGEAGVGYNEQFF
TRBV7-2 CASSSPFRVVNTEAFF
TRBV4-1 CASSQDIRGLRQPQHF
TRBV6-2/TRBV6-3 CASSYPREGRDTQYF
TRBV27 CASSFRSNWETQYF
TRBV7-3 CASSLGGGYSTDTQYF
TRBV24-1 CATSGGTGGAETQYF
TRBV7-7 CASSLAGGIGTGELFF
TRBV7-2 CASRPTLASNEQFF
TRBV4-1 CASSQELALSTDTQYF
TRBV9 CASSESQLANEQFF
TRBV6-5 CASRWTSLGTDTQYF
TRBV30 CAWTRGMNEQYF
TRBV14 CASSQNSSGRFYNEQFF
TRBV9 CASSVGSGRFAGELFF
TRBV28 CASSPGQGWNQPQHF
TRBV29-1 CSGNRGTGELFF
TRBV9 CASSLRPEETDTQYF
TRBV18 CASSQADSEAFF
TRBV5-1 CASSLGARAGGVHEQYF
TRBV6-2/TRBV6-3 CASSYGVGGYEQYF
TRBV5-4 CASSLAGSGLSYEQYF
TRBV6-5 CATPMGGRNSPLHF
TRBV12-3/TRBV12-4 CASSNSGNTIYF
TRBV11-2 CASSFQTGTSFNEQFF
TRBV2 CASRDSTNSYEQYF
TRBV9 CASSGRQGGNSPLHF
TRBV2 CASSARVESYEQYF
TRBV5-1 CASSSTTLAGETQYF
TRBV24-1 CATSDPTGKSQPQHF
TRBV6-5 CASSYYGVGTEAFF
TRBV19 CASSVGIQGRVSGANVLTF
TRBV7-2 CASSYAGRTSGGYTF
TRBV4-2 CASSQRDRAGNTIYF
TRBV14 CASSRKAEGYGYTF
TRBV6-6 CASSFGQGRTDTQYF
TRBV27 CASSLYPGNSYEQYF
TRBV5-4 CASSSKLTGQGKLNTEAFF
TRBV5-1 CASNHRGGVDTQYF
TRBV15 CATRRGQSVNSPLHF
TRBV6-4 CASSDGHTESYYGYTF
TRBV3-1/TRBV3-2 CASSQRGSNQPQHF
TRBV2 CASSVMGGGAWSNEQFF
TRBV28 CASSPRFGGLSLLSNQPQHF
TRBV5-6 CASSAGGHNEQFF
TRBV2 CASGGWAETQYF